This TCR beta chain was observed in a study of shared clonotypes between healthy human individuals. Overall study findings and caveats: Limitation of the genetic and exposure-history diversity represented came from the few donors. It was the non-shared clonotypes that had lower generation probabilities than clonotypes shared by all four donors.

The CDR3 has 15 amino acids. The J segment lost 5 bases and the V segment lost 8 bases, leaving 12 bases of the junction unmatched. From germline, CDR1 is MDHEN and CDR2 SYDVKM. Notes on this clone: Its antigen is unidentified.

CD4+ cells yielded CD45RA+ naive and CD45RA-negative memory subsets. Assay: immunoSEQ multiplex PCR; the TCRdb copy retains only in-frame clones and omits some. The sample consists of about 2.4 million clones, roughly 93% of them appearing once. The source of this sequence is a man younger than 35 in good health. Some clones in this sample may be carry-over from other donors' samples. Sequencing was carried out using naive CD4+ T cells from PBMCs. Regarding subset: CD45RA+ positively selected. This chain uses TRBV28 with TRBJ2-7; 10 positions match TRBD1. CDR3 coding DNA: TGTGCCAGCCAACTTCCCGGGACAGGGGCCCACGAGCAGTACTTC. It translates to CASQLPGTGAHEQYF. The whole variable domain, remainder taken from reference TRBV28 and TRBJ2-7, is DVKVTQSSRYLVKRTGEKVFLECVQDMDHENMFWYRQDPGLGLRLIYFSYDVKMKEKGDIPEGYSVSREKKERFSLILESASTNQTSMYLCASQLPGTGAHEQYFGPGTRLTVT.